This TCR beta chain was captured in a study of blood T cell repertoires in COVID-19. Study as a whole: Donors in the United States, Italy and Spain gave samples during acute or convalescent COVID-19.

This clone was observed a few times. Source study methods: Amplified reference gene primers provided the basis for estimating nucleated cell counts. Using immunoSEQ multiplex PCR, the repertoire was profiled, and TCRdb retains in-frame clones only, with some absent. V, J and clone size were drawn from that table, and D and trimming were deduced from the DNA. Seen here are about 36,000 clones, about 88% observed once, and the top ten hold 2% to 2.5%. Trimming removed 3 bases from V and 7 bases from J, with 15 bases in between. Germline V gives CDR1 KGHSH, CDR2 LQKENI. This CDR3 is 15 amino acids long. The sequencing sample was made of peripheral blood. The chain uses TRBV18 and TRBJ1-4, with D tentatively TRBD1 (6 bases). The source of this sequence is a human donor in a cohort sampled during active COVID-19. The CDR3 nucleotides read TGTGCCAGCTCACCGGCAGGGGTGGGCGGTGAAAAACTGTTTTTT. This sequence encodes CASSPAGVGGEKLFF.